The 28 T cell receptor beta chains below come from one sample, sequenced in a study of T cells in Graves' hyperthyroidism and ophthalmopathy. Template material for amplifying TCR beta CDR3 regions consisted of RNA transcripts. TCR CDR3 underwent first-round RT-PCR with the HTBI primer set. MiXCR was run by TCRdb on the multiplex PCR reads, yielding one entry per CDR3 protein. The sample consists of under 400,000 distinct CDR3 sequences, about 15% of them appearing once. The material sequenced was blood. All receptors derive from a woman aged 55-70 years with Graves' hyperthyroidism.

This clonotype was counted between two and nine times. CDR3 coding DNA: TGTGCCAGCTACCCTTTAGGGGGTCCGTCCGGGGAGCTGTTTTTT. This codes for CASYPLGGPSGELFF. The chain links TRBV6-1 to TRBJ2-2; D is possibly TRBD1 (6 bases). Germline V gives CDR1 MNHNS, CDR2 SASEGT. This CDR3 is built from 15 residues. Between the trimmed V and J ends, which lost 8 bases and 6 bases, there was a span of 19 bases.

The chain uses TRBV6-1 and TRBJ2-1, with D hard to call. The CDR3 has 13 residues. Germline CDR1 is MNHNS and CDR2 is SASEGT. V was cut by 4 bases and J by 4 bases, with 8 bases left in between. The CDR3 region has the DNA TGTGCCAGCAGTGCGTACAGATACAATGAGCAGTTCTTC. Translation gives CASSAYRYNEQFF.

A note on this clonotype: This may arise from a read error, as a much more abundant clone is one base away. This chain connects TRBV7-3 to TRBJ2-1; unclear D gene. The J call may be in error: the DNA end matches TRBJ2-7 better. Germline CDR1 SGHTA, CDR2 FQGTGA. The CDR3 consists of 13 residues. The CDR3 nucleotides read TGTGCCAGCAGGACACGACTCTTTAATGAGCAGTACTTC. Translating it yields CASRTRLFNEQYF.

This clonotype was counted a few times. This sequence may be a read error, since a much larger clone differs from it by one base. The genes are TRBV2 and TRBJ1-4; D may be TRBD1 (5 bases). The germline V gene encodes CDR1 SNHLY and CDR2 FYNNEI. The CDR3 runs to 14 residues. V lost 6 bases and J lost 3, with 11 bases in between. CDR3 region: CASSPRQPNEKLFF. The DNA of the CDR3 is TGTGCCAGCAGCCCGAGACAGCCTAATGAAAAACTGTTTTTT.

The table lists this clonotype with a count of one. The chain uses TRBV6-2 or TRBV6-3 and TRBJ2-3; D unresolved. Per germline, CDR1 MNHEY and CDR2 SVGEGT. Trimming shortened V by 7 bases and J by 5 bases, and 13 bases separated the two germline ends. The CDR3 is 13 amino acids. The CDR3 region has the DNA TGTGCCAGCACCCCGGAGCGCCGAGATACGCAGTATTTT. Translation: CASTPERRDTQYF.

This clonotype was recorded many times. J is TRBJ2-7 and V is TRBV5-4, with 8 bases fitting TRBD2. The ends lost 2 bases at V and 2 bases at J; junction bases unmatched: 6. This CDR3 comprises 15 residues. Germline loops: CDR1 SGHNT, CDR2 YYREEE (reference sequence). CDR3 nucleotides: TGTGCCAGCAGCTTCCTAGCGGGCGGACCCTACGAGCAGTACTTC. Its translation is CASSFLAGGPYEQYF.

V and J are TRBV7-2 and TRBJ1-1; 8 bases map to TRBD1. V lost 4 bases, J lost 8 bases, and 3 bases stayed unmatched. Germline V gene lookup returns CDR1 SGHTA and CDR2 FQGNSA. The CDR3 is made up of 12 amino acids. The CDR3 nucleotides are TGTGCCAGCAGCTCCTGGACAGGGGAAGCTTTCTTT. Protein product: CASSSWTGEAFF.

Ten or more counts support this clonotype. The V and J genes are TRBV5-1 and TRBJ2-1; D is ambiguous. V was trimmed by 1 base and J by 6 bases, leaving 11 bases between them. Germline lookup yields CDR1 SGHRS and CDR2 YFSETQ. This CDR3 comprises 14 residues. The chain's CDR3 is CASSLRLGPNEQFF. The CDR3 nucleotides are TGCGCCAGCAGCTTGAGGTTGGGCCCCAATGAGCAGTTCTTC. The full variable domain, completed using reference TRBV5-1 and TRBJ2-1, is KAGVTQTPRYLIKTRGQQVTLSCSPISGHRSVSWYQQTPGQGLQFLFEYFSETQRNKGNFPGRFSGRQFSNSRSEMNVSTLELGDSALYLCASSLRLGPNEQFFGPGTRLTVL.

The chain recombines TRBV29-1 with TRBJ2-5; TRBD2 matches at 10 bases. The V and J ends lost 4 bases and 5 bases, in that order; junction bases with no gene match: 4. CDR3 length: 13 residues. Germline CDR1 SQVTM, CDR2 ANQGSEA. For the CDR3, the DNA is TGCAGCGTTGGAACTAGCGGGACGGAGACCCAGTACTTC. Amino acids: CSVGTSGTETQYF.

Ten or more counts support this clonotype. In DNA form, the CDR3 reads TGTGCCAGCAGTTTGCCCCTGGGGAACGAGCAGTACTTC. It is translated as CASSLPLGNEQYF. J is TRBJ2-7 and V is TRBV28; D unresolved. Looked up from germline, CDR1 is MDHEN and CDR2 is SYDVKM. CDR3 length: 13 residues. V lost 3 bases, J lost 5 bases, and 11 bases lay in between.

Many counts were recorded for this clonotype. A much larger clonotype is one base distant, so this may be a read error. The V call is TRBV11-2, the J call TRBJ1-2; no clear D gene. Germline V CDR1 and CDR2: SGHAT, FQNNGV. The CDR3 has 14 amino acids. DNA of the CDR3: TGTGCCAGCAGCTTGTACGGACCCTACTATGACTACACCTTC. It codes for CASSLYGPYYDYTF.

This clonotype was counted a few times. The V call is TRBV9, the J call TRBJ2-5, with D possibly matching TRBD1 (6 bases). V was cut by 2 bases and J by 5 bases, with 13 bases left in between. The CDR3 consists of 14 residues. CDR1 SGDLS and CDR2 YYNGEE come from the germline V gene. Here the CDR3 reads CASSVSTGPETQYF. The CDR3 DNA follows: TGTGCCAGCAGCGTGTCGACAGGCCCGGAGACCCAGTACTTC.

This clonotype came up many times. V and J are TRBV2 and TRBJ2-7; the D call may be TRBD1 or TRBD2 (6 bases each). The CDR3 is 12 residues long. CDR1 is SNHLY, CDR2 FYNNEI, per germline. Trimming stripped 7 bases from V and 6 bases from J, with 13 bases between. CDR3 sequence reads: CASKAEGGEQYF. For the CDR3, the DNA is TGTGCCAGCAAAGCGGAGGGGGGCGAGCAGTACTTC.

This clonotype occurred many times. The chain recombines TRBV11-2 with TRBJ2-7; no definite D call. Germline CDR1 reads SGHAT; CDR2 reads FQNNGV. Deletions cut 5 bases from V and 0 bases from J, with 14 bases between. CDR3 length: 15 residues. The CDR3 spells CASSIGGSPSYEQYF. Here the CDR3 DNA reads TGTGCCAGCAGCATCGGTGGCTCTCCCTCCTACGAGCAGTACTTC.

In its sample, this clonotype was seen a few times. The chain is built from TRBV27 and TRBJ2-3; D not certain. Trimming took off 10 bases at V and 2 bases at J, with 7 bases between the two ends. CDR3 length: 11 amino acids. Germline assignment: CDR1 MNHEY and CDR2 SMNVEV (reference sequence). The CDR3 region is CATFFTDTQYF. CDR3 coding DNA: TGTGCCACCTTCTTCACAGATACGCAGTATTTT.

This clonotype was counted many times. This chain joins TRBV7-9 and TRBJ1-5; D remains unclear. Germline loops: CDR1 SEHNR, CDR2 FQNEAQ (reference sequence). Trimming stripped 2 bases from V and 4 bases from J, with 12 bases between. CDR3 size: 15 residues. CDR3 loop: CASSLRAQANQPQHF. The CDR3 nucleotides read TGTGCCAGCAGCTTAAGGGCCCAAGCTAATCAGCCCCAGCATTTT.

This clonotype was observed at least ten times. Compared with germline, one end of the junction differs, possibly owing to a read error. The rearrangement uses TRBV29-1 and TRBJ2-7; no clear D. CDR1 is SQVTM, CDR2 ANQGSEA, per germline. This CDR3 is built from 15 residues. The CDR3 nucleotides read TGCAGCGTTGAAGAGTCTGGAAGTTGGTCCTCCGAGCAGTACTTC. Its protein is CSVEESGSWSSEQYF.

The sample holds a few counts of this clonotype. V usage is TRBV29-1 and J usage is TRBJ1-4; 7 nucleotides agree with TRBD1. The CDR3 consists of 13 residues. Germline values: CDR1 SQVTM, CDR2 ANQGSEA. The V segment lost 5 bases and the J segment 8 bases; nucleotides outside the gene matches: 8. The CDR3 loop is CSVRQGVEEKLFF. CDR3 DNA sequence: TGCAGCGTTAGACAGGGAGTAGAGGAAAAACTGTTTTTT.

This clonotype was observed at least ten times. The chain's CDR3 is CASSSVTYEQYF. CDR3 bases: TGTGCCAGCTCTTCGGTTACCTACGAGCAGTACTTC. The chain combines TRBV28 with TRBJ2-7, with D uncertain. Germline values: CDR1 MDHEN, CDR2 SYDVKM. The V end lost 8 bases, the J end lost 2 bases, and 10 bases lay between the germline ends. This CDR3 spans 12 amino acids.

This clonotype was counted many times. The chain joins TRBV10-3 to TRBJ2-1; 14 bases match TRBD2. The CDR3 is made up of 16 amino acids. Germline V CDR1 and CDR2: ENHRY, SYGVKD. V lost 4 bases and J lost 3; bases outside the gene matches: 2. The CDR3 coding sequence is TGTGCCATCAGTGGGACTAGCGGGGGGAACTACAATGAGCAGTTCTTC. This encodes CAISGTSGGNYNEQFF.

This clonotype was picked up many times. The gene calls are TRBV29-1 and TRBJ1-1; 11 bases map to TRBD1. V lost 1 base and J lost 5; bases outside the gene matches: 6. From germline, CDR1 is SQVTM and CDR2 ANQGSEA. This CDR3 has 15 amino acids. The CDR3 DNA follows: TGCAGCGTTGAAGGGACAGGGGGCGGTCGAACTGAAGCTTTCTTT. This codes for CSVEGTGGGRTEAFF. Together with reference TRBV29-1 and TRBJ1-1, the CDR3 gives the full variable domain: SAVISQKPSRDICQRGTSLTIQCQVDSQVTMMFWYRQQPGQSLTLIATANQGSEATYESGFVIDKFPISRPNLTFSTLTVSNMSPEDSSIYLCSVEGTGGGRTEAFFGQGTRLTVV.

This clonotype has a handful of counts. The CDR3 loop reads CASSQGLGMNTEAFF. The CDR3 DNA follows: TGCGCCAGCAGCCAAGGACTGGGCATGAACACTGAAGCTTTCTTT. The chain couples TRBV4-1 to TRBJ1-1; no reliable D call. Germline lookup yields CDR1 MGHRA and CDR2 YSYEKL. This CDR3 is 15 amino acids long. V lost 1 base, J lost 0 bases, and 9 bases lay in between.

This clonotype was picked up many times. This chain uses TRBV5-1 with TRBJ1-4; 12 bases agree with TRBD1. Germline V lookup: CDR1 SGHRS, CDR2 YFSETQ. There are 14 residues in the CDR3. V shed 4 bases and J 8 bases; nucleotides not matched to a gene: 3. CDR3 nucleotide sequence: TGCGCCAGCAGCGGGGGACAGGGGGCCGAAAAACTGTTTTTT. Protein product: CASSGGQGAEKLFF.

This clonotype appeared many times. The J gene is TRBJ2-3, the V gene TRBV5-6, with D perhaps matching TRBD1 (5 bases). Germline V gene data show CDR1 as SGHDT and CDR2 as YYEEEE. Deletions cut 4 bases from V and 4 bases from J, with 16 bases between. The CDR3 is made up of 15 amino acids. CDR3 bases: TGTGCCAGCAGCCGGGTACACAGGATTTCAGATACGCAGTATTTT. Translation gives CASSRVHRISDTQYF. The variable domain in full, completed from reference TRBV5-6 and TRBJ2-3, reads DAGVTQSPTHLIKTRGQQVTLRCSPKSGHDTVSWYQQALGQGPQFIFQYYEEEERQRGNFPDRFSGHQFPNYSSELNVNALLLGDSALYLCASSRVHRISDTQYFGPGTRLTVL.

In its sample, this clonotype was seen many times. The chain joins TRBV28 to TRBJ1-2; 9 nucleotides match TRBD1. The CDR3 sequence is 14 residues long. Germline loops: CDR1 MDHEN, CDR2 SYDVKM. V was clipped by 6 bases and J by 5 bases; unmatched bases: 7. The CDR3: CASRSPGQGYGYTF. The CDR3 nucleotides are TGTGCCAGCAGGTCTCCGGGACAGGGATATGGCTACACCTTC.

This clonotype was observed many times. CDR3 residues: CASTSGQGTETQYF. The CDR3 DNA sequence: TGTGCCAGCACCTCGGGACAGGGGACGGAGACCCAGTACTTC. The chain couples TRBV2 to TRBJ2-5; 10 positions agree with TRBD1. The J segment lost 5 bases and the V segment lost 7 bases, leaving 7 bases of the junction unmatched. The CDR3 contains 14 residues. The V gene's germline CDR1 is SNHLY and CDR2 FYNNEI.

This clonotype was picked up many times. The chain links TRBV18 to TRBJ1-1, with D unclear. The CDR3 is made up of 13 amino acids. V was pared by 6 bases and J by 3 bases, with 11 bases between. Germline V gene data show CDR1 as KGHSH and CDR2 as LQKENI. The CDR3 DNA reads as TGTGCCAGCTCCGCTGGGAGGCACACTGAAGCTTTCTTT. Translation: CASSAGRHTEAFF.

This clonotype was seen only a few times. V gene TRBV6-1 combines with J gene TRBJ1-6; TRBD1 is a possible D gene (5 bases). V was cut by 5 bases and J by 3 bases, with 8 bases left in between. This CDR3 has 14 amino acids. Germline V gene data show CDR1 as MNHNS and CDR2 as SASEGT. CDR3 in DNA: TGTGCCAGCAGTAGTCAGGGCTATAATTCACCCCTCCACTTT. Amino acid sequence: CASSSQGYNSPLHF.